The T cell receptor (beta chain) under discussion was sequenced for a study of T cells in Graves' hyperthyroidism and ophthalmopathy. CDR3 length: 14 amino acids. Germline V gives CDR1 LGHDT, CDR2 YNNKEL (reference sequence). V dropped 3 bases and J dropped 7; count of bases not matched to a gene: 6. The table lists this clonotype with a few counts. What it binds is unknown. Study conclusions and caveats: Model output signaled ophthalmopathy a median roughly six months ahead of onset. Researchers found most expanded thyroid clonotypes above 0.001 in blood as well.

Template material for amplifying TCR beta CDR3 regions consisted of RNA transcripts. The TCR CDR3 was amplified in a first-round RT-PCR using the HTBI primer set. From the multiplex PCR reads, TCRdb called clonotypes with MiXCR, one entry per CDR3 protein. This sample yields about 270,000 distinct CDR3 sequences, of which almost 25% are seen a single time; approximately 35% belongs to the top ten. Those patients with uncontrolled infection, other autoimmune disease, pregnancy or lactation were excluded. Diagnoses were made from clinical symptoms, serum measures (thyroxine and TRAb), thyroid ultrasound and orbital computed tomography.

This receptor was taken from a woman between 35 and 50 years old with Graves' ophthalmopathy. V gene TRBV3-1 combines with J gene TRBJ2-1, with TRBD2 matching over 7 bases. The sample taken for sequencing was blood. CDR3 in DNA: TGTGCCAGCAGCCATTTAAATAGCGGGAATGAGCAGTTCTTC. This gives the protein CASSHLNSGNEQFF.